One and the same sample provided the 10 T cell receptor beta chains below, sequenced in a study of glioma-infiltrating T cells. The iRepertoire nested amplicon-rescue multiplex PCR amplified TCR alpha and beta CDR3s from RNA. TCRdb recomputed calls from the multiplex PCR reads with MiXCR, one row per CDR3 protein. The sample carries fewer than 200,000 distinct CDR3 sequences, about 32% recorded once. The sample comprised glioma tissue, nonneoplastic brain tissue, or PBMCs (not recorded which). The receptors shown here come from a human donor with low-grade glioma or glioblastoma, undergoing nonglioma brain surgery, or in good health (not recorded which).

A note on this clonotype: A much larger clone differs by one base, so this may be a read error. The chain couples TRBV28 to TRBJ2-7, with D possibly being TRBD1 or TRBD2 (6 bases each). Germline CDR1 and CDR2: MDHEN and SYDVKM. With 7 bases removed from V and 3 bases from J, the gap between germline ends came to 19 bases. The CDR3 sequence is 15 residues long. The CDR3 DNA sequence: TGTGCCAGCACCCTAGGGGGGCATCAGTTCTACGAGCAGTACTTC. Its protein product is CASTLGGHQFYEQYF.

In the case of this clonotype: A single base separates this from a much larger clone, so it may be a read error. The rearrangement links TRBV29-1 to TRBJ1-1, with unresolved D. Germline loops: CDR1 SQVTM, CDR2 ANQGSEA. The CDR3 consists of 13 residues. CDR3 coding DNA: TGCAACGGCCAAGGACCTGGATCGGGTGGAACTTTCTTT. Protein sequence: CNGQGPGSGGTFF. Based on the CDR3 plus reference TRBV29-1 and TRBJ1-1, the full variable domain is SAVISQKPSRDICQRGTSLTIQCQVDSQVTMMFWYRQQPGQSLTLIATANQGSEATYESGFVIDKFPISRPNLTFSTLTVSNMSPEDSSIYLCNGQGPGSGGTFFGQGTRLTVV.

The chain couples TRBV12-3 or TRBV12-4 to TRBJ2-6; D assignment may be TRBD1 or TRBD2 (5 bases each). V lost 5 bases and J lost 4, with 15 bases in between. The CDR3 is 16 amino acids. As DNA, the CDR3 is TGTGCCAGCAGTCCGCCCTCAGGGAGAGGGGCCAACGTCCTGACTTTC. Amino acid sequence: CASSPPSGRGANVLTF.

V and J are TRBV12-3 or TRBV12-4 and TRBJ1-2; D gene unclear. The length of the CDR3 is 14 residues. Deletions cut 11 bases from V and 4 bases from J, with 20 bases between. Here the CDR3 reads CAFSDRRRFYGYTF. The CDR3 DNA reads as TGTGCCTTCAGCGATCGTCGCCGGTTCTATGGCTACACCTTC.

The chain carries TRBV7-9 and TRBJ2-1, with unresolved D. The germline gives CDR1 SEHNR, CDR2 FQNEAQ (reference sequence). Trimming left V 5 bases short and J 2 bases short, with 10 bases between. The CDR3 runs 14 residues. CDR3 coding DNA: TGTGCCAGCAGCCCCCTAGGCCCCTACAATGAGCAGTTCTTC. Protein product: CASSPLGPYNEQFF.

The sample holds many counts of this clonotype. This rearrangement joins TRBV4-1 to TRBJ1-1; D not resolved. Germline lookup yields CDR1 MGHRA and CDR2 YSYEKL. This CDR3 is built from 14 residues. The ends were cut back, 4 bases at V and 0 bases at J, with 9 bases in the middle. CDR3 bases: TGCGCCAGCAGCCGGAGGCTAATGAACACTGAAGCTTTCTTT. It yields the protein CASSRRLMNTEAFF.

In its sample, this clonotype was seen many times. The chain employs TRBV2 and TRBJ2-5, with D possibly TRBD2 on 5 matching bases. Germline loops: CDR1 SNHLY, CDR2 FYNNEI. V was shortened by 4 bases and J by 1 base, with 10 bases between the two germline ends. The CDR3 runs 14 residues. CDR3 sequence reads: CASSARAAQETQYF. The CDR3 coding sequence is TGTGCCAGCAGTGCTAGAGCGGCCCAAGAGACCCAGTACTTC.

Ten or more counts support this clonotype. The rearrangement joins TRBV7-9 to TRBJ2-3; a possible D gene is TRBD1 (6 bases). Germline V gene data show CDR1 as SEHNR and CDR2 as FQNEAQ (reference sequence). CDR3 size: 15 residues. V lost 5 bases to trimming and J lost 0 bases, with 12 bases between them. Here the CDR3 DNA reads TGTGCCAGCAGCGCGGACAGTTCTAGCACAGATACGCAGTATTTT. Translation: CASSADSSSTDTQYF.

This clonotype has more than one count but fewer than ten. This sequence joins TRBV4-3 and TRBJ2-3, with 9 bases identical to TRBD2. The CDR3 sequence is 16 residues long. V lost 1 base, J lost 5 bases, and 7 bases stayed unmatched. Germline V gene sequence: CDR1 LGHNA, CDR2 YSLEER. The CDR3 sequence: CASSQAAGGPIDTQYF. In nucleotides, the CDR3 is TGCGCCAGCAGCCAAGCGGCGGGAGGGCCGATAGATACGCAGTATTTT.

The sample holds many counts of this clonotype. J is TRBJ1-1 and V is TRBV27; 9 bases fit TRBD1. The germline CDR1 and CDR2 sequences are MNHEY and SMNVEV (reference sequence). V trimming: 9 bases; J trimming: 3 bases; junction bases outside the gene matches: 8. CDR3 length: 14 amino acids. Here the CDR3 DNA reads TGTGCCAGTAGACAGGGGGTATGGTACACTGAAGCTTTCTTT. Translated, it gives CASRQGVWYTEAFF.